This T cell receptor beta chain originates from a study of early T cells in non-severe SARS-CoV-2 infection. TCRdb passed the 5' RACE reads through MiXCR, listing each CDR3 protein once. The sample yields 100,000 or so distinct CDR3 sequences, around 12% seen once. This clonotype showed up just a few times. The sequence came from an adult who was a healthcare worker with PCR-confirmed SARS-CoV-2 infection or an uninfected control (not recorded which). The specimen was whole blood.

CDR3 region: CSVEQVSGANVLTF. In nucleotides, the CDR3 is TGCAGCGTTGAGCAGGTCTCTGGGGCCAACGTCCTGACTTTC. The rearrangement joins TRBV29-1 to TRBJ2-6, with D hard to call. Trimming took 3 bases from V and 0 from J, leaving 6 bases between them. Germline CDR1 reads SQVTM; CDR2 reads ANQGSEA. The CDR3 consists of 14 residues.